These T cell receptor beta chains were read from a single sample in a study of CD8 T cells in ankylosing spondylitis. TCRdb itself ran the 5' RACE reads through MiXCR, one entry per CDR3 protein. The repertoire holds around 430,000 distinct CDR3 sequences, with roughly 17% as singletons. Sequencing input: blood, either unsorted or a sorted T cell fraction (not recorded which). The source is a male donor with ankylosing spondylitis. Both conserved end residues are part of each CDR3. The D gene is left open where the match is weak. A clone size is listed for some rows: how often the clone was seen (once, few, many), or a class if it is expanded.

length: 12; size: -; J: TRBJ2-7; V: TRBV20-1; D: -; DNA: TGCAGTGCGCAACCTAGCTCCTACGAGCAGTACTTC; CDR3: CSAQPSSYEQYF
length: 15; size: many; J: TRBJ2-7; V: TRBV20-1; D: TRBD1; DNA: TGCAGTGCTACTGGACAGGGGACGTTATTGAGCGAGCAGTACTTC; CDR3: CSATGQGTLLSEQYF
length: 15; size: many; J: TRBJ2-5; V: TRBV3-1; D: TRBD1; DNA: TGTGCCAGCAGCCAAGTTGGGACAGGGATAGAGACCCAGTACTTC; CDR3: CASSQVGTGIETQYF
length: 11; size: -; J: TRBJ1-1; V: TRBV30; D: -; DNA: TGTGCCTGGAGTGCTGACAGGGAAGCTTTCTTT; CDR3: CAWSADREAFF
length: 13; size: -; J: TRBJ1-2; V: TRBV12-3/TRBV12-4; D: -; DNA: TGTGCCAGCAGTTTAGGGATGAGGTCTGGCTACACCTTC; CDR3: CASSLGMRSGYTF
length: 15; size: -; J: TRBJ1-1; V: TRBV7-9; D: -; DNA: TGTGCCAGCAGCCCCAAGGACGGGAAGAACACTGAAGCTTTCTTT; CDR3: CASSPKDGKNTEAFF
length: 15; size: few; J: TRBJ1-1; V: TRBV5-1; D: TRBD1; DNA: TGCGCCAGCAGCTCCCTATCGACAGGGATCACTGAAGCTTTCTTT; CDR3: CASSSLSTGITEAFF
length: 18; size: -; J: TRBJ2-1; V: TRBV4-3; D: -; DNA: TGCGCCAGCAGCCAAGATCGGCTAGCGTCGAGCTCCTACAATGAGCAGTTCTTC; CDR3: CASSQDRLASSSYNEQFF
length: 17; size: few; J: TRBJ2-3; V: TRBV30; D: -; DNA: TGTGCCTGGAGTGTAGGGATAGTGCGACCCGGCACAGATACGCAGTATTTT; CDR3: CAWSVGIVRPGTDTQYF
length: 14; size: few; J: TRBJ2-7; V: TRBV7-8; D: -; DNA: TGTGCCAGCAGCTGGGACTGGGGTAGAGGAGAGCAGTACTTC; CDR3: CASSWDWGRGEQYF
length: 13; size: -; J: TRBJ2-1; V: TRBV5-1; D: -; DNA: TGCGCCAGCAGCTTGGGGCGGGATTTTGAGCAGTTCTTC; CDR3: CASSLGRDFEQFF
length: 15; size: -; J: TRBJ1-1; V: TRBV15; D: -; DNA: TGTGCCACCAGCAGAGATAGATCGACGGGGACTGAAGCTTTCTTT; CDR3: CATSRDRSTGTEAFF
length: 16; size: many; J: TRBJ1-6; V: TRBV18; D: TRBD1; DNA: TGTGCCAGCTCGTCCGGGACAGGGGGAAGGAATTCACCCCTCCACTTT; CDR3: CASSSGTGGRNSPLHF
length: 20; size: few; J: TRBJ2-5; V: TRBV20-1; D: TRBD2; DNA: TGCAGTGCTAGAGATCCTAGCGGGAGGACCTACAGCGACTCTGAAGAGACCCAGTACTTC; CDR3: CSARDPSGRTYSDSEETQYF
length: 14; size: few; J: TRBJ2-3; V: TRBV7-9; D: -; DNA: TGTGCCAGCAGCTTAACGGGCCCCGCAGATACGCAGTATTTT; CDR3: CASSLTGPADTQYF
length: 14; size: few; J: TRBJ2-7; V: TRBV10-3; D: TRBD1; DNA: TGTGCCATCAGCCTTTCGGACAGGCTCTACGAGCAGTACTTC; CDR3: CAISLSDRLYEQYF
length: 16; size: -; J: TRBJ2-1; V: TRBV7-2; D: TRBD2; DNA: TGTGCCAGCAGCTTATTCTCGCGGGAGCGAGAGGATGAGCAGTTCTTC; CDR3: CASSLFSREREDEQFF
length: 13; size: many; J: TRBJ2-1; V: TRBV7-6; D: -; DNA: TGTGCCAGCAGCTTAATAGCTCTGGATGAGCAGTTCTTC; CDR3: CASSLIALDEQFF
length: 12; size: few; J: TRBJ1-2; V: TRBV7-8; D: -; DNA: TGTGCCAGCAGCCCAAGAGGTTCTGGCTACACCTTC; CDR3: CASSPRGSGYTF
length: 13; size: -; J: TRBJ1-1; V: TRBV6-2/TRBV6-3; D: -; DNA: TGTGCCAGCAGTTACAGGTGGAACACTGAAGCTTTCTTT; CDR3: CASSYRWNTEAFF
length: 14; size: few; J: TRBJ1-2; V: TRBV14; D: -; DNA: TGTGCCAGCAGCCAAGATATGACAGAACGACGCTACACCTTC; CDR3: CASSQDMTERRYTF
length: 14; size: once; J: TRBJ1-1; V: TRBV7-6; D: TRBD1; DNA: TGTGCCAGCAGCTCGGGACAGGGGAGCACTGAAGCTTTCTTT; CDR3: CASSSGQGSTEAFF
length: 15; size: few; J: TRBJ2-5; V: TRBV29-1; D: TRBD2; DNA: TGCAGCGTTGTAGGACTAGCAGAGAAACAAGAGACCCAGTACTTC; CDR3: CSVVGLAEKQETQYF
length: 15; size: many; J: TRBJ1-5; V: TRBV5-1; D: -; DNA: TGCGCCAGCAGTTCCCTCGGGGGAGTTAATCAGCCCCAGCATTTT; CDR3: CASSSLGGVNQPQHF
length: 16; size: -; J: TRBJ2-1; V: TRBV3-1; D: -; DNA: TGTGCCAGCAGCCAAGATGCAGGGGGGGCCTACAATGAGCAGTTCTTC; CDR3: CASSQDAGGAYNEQFF
length: 15; size: many; J: TRBJ1-4; V: TRBV7-8; D: TRBD1; DNA: TGTGCCAGCAGCGATCAGGGGGCCCCGGGTGAAAAACTGTTTTTT; CDR3: CASSDQGAPGEKLFF
length: 15; size: few; J: TRBJ1-1; V: TRBV7-9; D: -; DNA: TGTGCCAGCAGCTTAGAGCTGGGGGCAAGGTCTGAAGCTTTCTTT; CDR3: CASSLELGARSEAFF
length: 14; size: -; J: TRBJ1-6; V: TRBV10-3; D: TRBD1; DNA: TGTGCCATCAGTGAGGTACAGGGGAATTCACCCCTCCACTTT; CDR3: CAISEVQGNSPLHF
length: 13; size: many; J: TRBJ2-1; V: TRBV12-3/TRBV12-4; D: TRBD1; DNA: TGTGCCAGCAGTTACCCCGTGGGACAGGAGCAGTTCTTC; CDR3: CASSYPVGQEQFF
length: 14; size: few; J: TRBJ1-1; V: TRBV5-1; D: TRBD1; DNA: TGCGCCAGCAGCTTGGTAGGGACAGGGGCTGAAGCTTTCTTT; CDR3: CASSLVGTGAEAFF
length: 15; size: -; J: TRBJ2-5; V: TRBV11-2; D: -; DNA: TGTGCCAGCAGCTTAAATACCGGGAACCAAGAGACCCAGTACTTC; CDR3: CASSLNTGNQETQYF
length: 17; size: -; J: TRBJ1-6; V: TRBV6-5; D: TRBD1; DNA: TGTGCCAGCAGTTACTCGCGATCCGGGACAGTAGGTTCACCCCTCCACTTT; CDR3: CASSYSRSGTVGSPLHF
length: 14; size: -; J: TRBJ2-7; V: TRBV20-1; D: TRBD2; DNA: TGCAGTGCTAGAGTCGCGGGAGGGCAGAACGAGCAGTACTTC; CDR3: CSARVAGGQNEQYF